Here is one TCR beta chain with its context. This entry comes from a study of T cells in Graves' hyperthyroidism and ophthalmopathy. Amplification of TCR beta CDR3 regions used RNA as the template. First-round RT-PCR targeting the TCR CDR3 was performed with the HTBI primer set. TCRdb ran MiXCR on the multiplex PCR reads and lists one entry per CDR3 protein. The sample lists about 360,000 distinct CDR3 sequences, about 13% seen once, with about a fifth in the top ten. The clonotype originates from a man aged 30 to 45 with Graves' hyperthyroidism that later progressed to Graves' ophthalmopathy. Sequenced material: blood.

The CDR3 here is CASSLTGGDGYTF. The CDR3, as DNA: TGCGCCAGCAGTCTGACAGGGGGCGATGGCTACACCTTC. This chain uses TRBV5-1 with TRBJ1-2; 10 bases align to TRBD1. Germline V lookup: CDR1 SGHRS, CDR2 YFSETQ. The junction had 4 bases not matched to a gene; V was cut back by 5 bases and J by 6 bases. The CDR3 totals 13 residues.